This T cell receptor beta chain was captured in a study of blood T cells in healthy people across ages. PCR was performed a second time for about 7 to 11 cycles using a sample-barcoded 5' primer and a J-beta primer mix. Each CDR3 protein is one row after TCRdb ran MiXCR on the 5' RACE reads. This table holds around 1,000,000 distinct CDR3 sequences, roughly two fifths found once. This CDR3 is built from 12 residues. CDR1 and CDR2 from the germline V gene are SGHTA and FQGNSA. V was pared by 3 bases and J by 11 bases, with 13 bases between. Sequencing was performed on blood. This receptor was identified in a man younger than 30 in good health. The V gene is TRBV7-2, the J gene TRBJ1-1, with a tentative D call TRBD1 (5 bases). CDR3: CASSFGRGTAFF. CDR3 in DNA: TGTGCCAGCAGCTTTGGGAGAGGGACGGCTTTCTTT.